The next 15 T cell receptor beta chains were all read from a single sample in a study of cytomegalovirus exposure and HLA in healthy donors. Use of 60 Vbeta and 13 Jbeta primers characterized the PCR. Clones were read by immunoSEQ multiplex PCR, and TCRdb kept only the in-frame ones, dropping some. This table holds some 150,000 clones, under 80% found once. The sequencing input was PBMCs. The source of these receptors is a man between 18 and 35 years old in good health and CMV-seropositive.

This sequence joins TRBV19 and TRBJ2-2, with TRBD2 matching over 7 bases. Per germline, CDR1 LNHDA and CDR2 SQIVND (reference sequence). The CDR3 sequence is 15 residues long. Germline trimming cut 0 bases from V and 4 bases from J; bases unmatched to any gene: 2. DNA for the CDR3: TGTGCCAGTAGTATAGACAGGGAGGGCACCGGGGAGCTGTTTTTT. As protein: CASSIDREGTGELFF.

The rearrangement uses TRBV6-6 and TRBJ1-2; perhaps TRBD1 as D (5 bases). Germline CDR1 and CDR2: MNHNY and SVGAGI (reference sequence). The CDR3 has 14 amino acids. V was pared by 0 bases and J by 7 bases, with 12 bases between. CDR3 loop: CASSYSSREGGYTF. The CDR3 nucleotides are TGTGCCAGCAGTTACTCGAGCAGGGAGGGTGGCTACACCTTC.

The chain carries TRBV6-1 and TRBJ1-1, with TRBD1 as a possible D gene (6 bases). The CDR3 consists of 16 residues. Trimming left V 4 bases short and J 0 bases short, with 15 bases between. The germline V gene has CDR1 MNHNS and CDR2 SASEGT. The CDR3 nucleotides are TGTGCCAGCAGTGGATTCGAGGGGGTCATGAACACTGAAGCTTTCTTT. It codes for CASSGFEGVMNTEAFF.

In this sample, this clone turned up a few times. V gene TRBV2 combines with J gene TRBJ1-4; TRBD1 is a possible D gene (6 bases). Trimming shortened V by 3 bases and J by 7 bases, and 12 bases separated the two germline ends. From germline, CDR1 is SNHLY and CDR2 FYNNEI. This CDR3 has 14 residues. CDR3 protein: CASSDLRGGEKLFF. The CDR3 bases are TGTGCCAGCAGTGACCTTAGGGGGGGTGAAAAACTGTTTTTT.

The chain joins TRBV5-1 to TRBJ1-1; weak D call: TRBD1 (6 bases). The ends were cut back, 2 bases at V and 4 bases at J, with 12 bases in the middle. The CDR3 is 14 amino acids. CDR1 is SGHRS, CDR2 YFSETQ, per germline. CDR3 region: CASSFEIRGTEAFF. The DNA of the CDR3 is TGCGCCAGCAGCTTCGAAATCAGGGGCACTGAAGCTTTCTTT.

Worth noting for this clone: In this CDR3 the conserved last residue, phenylalanine or tryptophan, is missing, so a read error is likely. The chain is built from TRBV6-5 and TRBJ1-1; D might be TRBD1 (6 bases). The V gene's germline CDR1 is MNHEY and CDR2 SVGAGI. This CDR3 has 14 residues. Trimming took off 6 bases at V and 4 bases at J, with 15 bases between the two ends. CDR3 DNA sequence: TGTGCCAGCAGAACTGACAGGTCGGGCACTGAAGCTTTCGTT. This encodes CASRTDRSGTEAFV.

The V gene is TRBV5-1, the J gene TRBJ2-1, with 8 bases identical to TRBD2. Germline loops: CDR1 SGHRS, CDR2 YFSETQ. The CDR3 is made up of 15 amino acids. V lost 4 bases, J lost 7 bases, and 10 bases stayed unmatched. The CDR3 sequence is CASSPSGPTWNEQFF. DNA for the CDR3: TGCGCCAGCAGCCCTAGCGGGCCAACTTGGAATGAGCAGTTCTTC. The whole variable domain, filled in from reference TRBV5-1 and TRBJ2-1, reads KAGVTQTPRYLIKTRGQQVTLSCSPISGHRSVSWYQQTPGQGLQFLFEYFSETQRNKGNFPGRFSGRQFSNSRSEMNVSTLELGDSALYLCASSPSGPTWNEQFFGPGTRLTVL.

This clone appeared a single time. A junction end diverges from the germline sequence, so it may reflect a read error. The V call is TRBV7-7, the J call TRBJ2-5, with D perhaps matching TRBD1 or TRBD2 (5 bases each). Germline CDR1 reads SSHAT; CDR2 reads FNYEAQ (reference sequence). CDR3 size: 13 residues. The CDR3, as DNA: TGTGCTAGCAGCTTAGGGGCGGGAGAGACCCAGTACTTC. Its protein product is CASSLGAGETQYF.

This chain links TRBV10-3 with TRBJ1-1; D ambiguous. Germline V gene data show CDR1 as ENHRY and CDR2 as SYGVKD. The CDR3 runs to 13 residues. V lost 3 bases and J 1 base, leaving 6 bases between the germline ends. The CDR3 nucleotides are TGTGCCATCAGTGATGGGCCGAACACTGAAGCTTTCTTT. It is translated as CAISDGPNTEAFF.

This chain joins TRBV5-4 and TRBJ1-6; D is possibly TRBD1 (5 bases). The CDR3 length is 15 residues. Trimming removed 5 bases at V and 5 bases at J, with 14 bases between. From germline, CDR1 is SGHNT and CDR2 YYREEE (reference sequence). CDR3 residues: CASRKGDSDNSPLHF. The DNA for the CDR3 is TGTGCCAGCAGAAAAGGAGACAGTGATAATTCACCCCTCCACTTT.

The chain couples TRBV28 to TRBJ1-2, with a possible D match to TRBD1 (6 bases). The ends were cut back, 8 bases at V and 7 bases at J, with 17 bases in the middle. The V gene's germline CDR1 is MDHEN and CDR2 SYDVKM. This CDR3 is 13 amino acids long. CDR3 DNA: TGTGCCAGCGTAGTGGGAACAGGGAGTGGCTACACCTTC. It is translated as CASVVGTGSGYTF.

The chain couples TRBV6-1 to TRBJ1-4, with 8 bases that match TRBD1. V dropped 10 bases and J dropped 11; count of bases not matched to a gene: 12. The germline V gene has CDR1 MNHNS and CDR2 SASEGT. The CDR3 spans 13 residues. CDR3 bases: TGTGCCACCTCTGACAGGGGATTGAAGAAACTGTTTTTT. This gives the protein CATSDRGLKKLFF.

This clone occurred once. The chain recombines TRBV7-6 with TRBJ2-5; 8 nucleotides match TRBD1. The germline V gene has CDR1 SGHVS and CDR2 FNYEAQ. The CDR3 is 16 amino acids. The trim removed 5 bases at V and 2 bases at J, leaving 10 bases unmatched. CDR3 coding DNA: TGTGCCAGCAGCCCCCAGACAGGGGCGTTTCAAGAGACCCAGTACTTC. It yields the protein CASSPQTGAFQETQYF.

This chain links TRBV5-1 with TRBJ2-4; 9 bases are a match to TRBD1. The CDR3 covers 13 residues. Trimming at V came to 1 base and at J to 10 bases, leaving 3 bases not matched to a gene. CDR1 is SGHRS, CDR2 YFSETQ, per germline. The CDR3 DNA reads TGCGCCAGCAGCTTGATGGACAGGGGAATTCAGTACTTC. Residues: CASSLMDRGIQYF.

The rearrangement joins TRBV5-4 to TRBJ2-1; 9 bases align to TRBD1. Looked up from germline, CDR1 is SGHNT and CDR2 is YYREEE (reference sequence). The length of the CDR3 is 15 residues. J was trimmed by 2 bases and V by 5 bases; bases with no gene match: 5. The CDR3 coding sequence is TGTGCCAGCAGACCGGACAGGGGCCCCTACAATGAGCAGTTCTTC. It specifies CASRPDRGPYNEQFF.